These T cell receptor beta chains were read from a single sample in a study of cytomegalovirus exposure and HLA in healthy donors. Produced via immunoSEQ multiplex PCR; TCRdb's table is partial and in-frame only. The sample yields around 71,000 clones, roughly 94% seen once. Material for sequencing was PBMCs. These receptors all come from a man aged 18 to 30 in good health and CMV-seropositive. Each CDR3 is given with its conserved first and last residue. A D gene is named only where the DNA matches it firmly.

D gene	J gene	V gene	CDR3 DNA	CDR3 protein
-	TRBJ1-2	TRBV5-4	TGTGCCAGCAGCATCGACAGTACCGACTATGGCTACACCTTC	CASSIDSTDYGYTF
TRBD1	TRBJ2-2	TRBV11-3	TGTGCCAGCAGCTCGGGAACGGGACAGGGGACGAACACCGGGGAGCTGTTTTTT	CASSSGTGQGTNTGELFF
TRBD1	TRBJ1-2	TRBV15	TGTGCCACCAGCAGAGCAGACAGGGTAGGGTATGGCTACACCTTC	CATSRADRVGYGYTF
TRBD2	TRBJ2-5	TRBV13	TGTGCCAGCAGCCACGGTCCCGGGCTAGCGGGAGTTTGGGAGACCCAGTACTTC	CASSHGPGLAGVWETQYF
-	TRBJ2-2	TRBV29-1	TGCAGCGTTGAGAGGGACACCGGGGAGCTGTTTTTT	CSVERDTGELFF
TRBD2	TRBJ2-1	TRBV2	TGTGCCAGCAACGGACTAGCGGGAGGGCATAGTGAGCAGTTCTTC	CASNGLAGGHSEQFF
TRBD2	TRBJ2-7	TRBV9	TGTGCCAGCAGCGTACTAGCGGGTACGTACGAGCAGTACTTC	CASSVLAGTYEQYF
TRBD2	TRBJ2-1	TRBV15	TGTGCCACCAGTAGGACTAGCGACGGGAATGAGCAGTTCTTC	CATSRTSDGNEQFF
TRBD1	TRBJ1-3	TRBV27	TGTGCCAGCAGGACATCTGATAGACAGGGGGCTAATGGAAACACCATATATTTT	CASRTSDRQGANGNTIYF
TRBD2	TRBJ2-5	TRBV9	TGTGCCAGCAGCGACAGGACTAGCGGTCAAGAGACCCAGTACTTC	CASSDRTSGQETQYF
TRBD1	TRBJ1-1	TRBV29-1	TGCAGCGTTCAAGGACAGGCGACCACTGAAGCTTTCTTT	CSVQGQATTEAFF
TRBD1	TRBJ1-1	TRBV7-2	TGTGCCAGCAGCGTGGGACAGTTCCGCACTGAAGCTTTCTTT	CASSVGQFRTEAFF
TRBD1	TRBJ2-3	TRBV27	TGTGCCAGCAGTTTATTGGGGACAGGGGGTGGTACGCAGTATTTT	CASSLLGTGGGTQYF
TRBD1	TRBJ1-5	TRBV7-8	TGTGCCAGCAGCGTTGCAGGGACAGGTCGTTATAGCAATCAGCCCCAGCATTTT	CASSVAGTGRYSNQPQHF
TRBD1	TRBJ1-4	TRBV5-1	TGCGCCAGCAGCGGGACAGGGGCAACTAATGAAAAACTGTTTTTT	CASSGTGATNEKLFF
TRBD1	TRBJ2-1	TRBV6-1	TGTGCCAGCAACTTAGAGACAGGGGGTTACAATGAGCAGTTCTTC	CASNLETGGYNEQFF
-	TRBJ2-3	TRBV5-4	TGTGCCAGCAGCCCCGCAGGGTTAGGTACGCAGTATTTT	CASSPAGLGTQYF
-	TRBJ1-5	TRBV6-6	TGTGCCAGCAGTACAGGGTTTGGACAGCCCCAGCATTTT	CASSTGFGQPQHF
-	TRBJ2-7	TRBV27	TGTGCCAGCAGTTTAAAGGAGGGGAGCTACGAGCAGTACTTC	CASSLKEGSYEQYF
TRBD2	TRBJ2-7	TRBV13	TGTGCCAGCAGCGAGTTAGCGGGGGGGATGGGGGAGCAGTACTTC	CASSELAGGMGEQYF
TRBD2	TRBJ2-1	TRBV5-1	TGCGCCAGCAGCCGCGGGACTAGCGGTAATGAGCAGTTCTTC	CASSRGTSGNEQFF
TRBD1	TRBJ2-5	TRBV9	TGTGCCAGCAGCAACGGACCGGGACAGGGCCAAAGGGAGACCCAGTACTTC	CASSNGPGQGQRETQYF
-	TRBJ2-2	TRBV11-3	TGTGCCAGCAGCTTAGATAGCGCGCGGGCACGATTTCGCGGGGAGCTGTTTTTT	CASSLDSARARFRGELFF
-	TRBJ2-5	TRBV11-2	TGTGCCAGCAGCTTAGATGGGGCGGAGACCCAGTACTTC	CASSLDGAETQYF
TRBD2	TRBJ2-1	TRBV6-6	TGTGCCAGCAGCAGACTTTTGGGGACTAGCAATGAGCAGTTCTTC	CASSRLLGTSNEQFF
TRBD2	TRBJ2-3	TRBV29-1	TGCAGCGTGGCTCGGACTAGCGGGACAGATACGCAGTATTTT	CSVARTSGTDTQYF
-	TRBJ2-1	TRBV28	TGTGCCAGCAGTTTCAGCGGCCAAAACCGAGGGAATGAGCAGTTCTTC	CASSFSGQNRGNEQFF
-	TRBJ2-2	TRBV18	TGTGCCAGCTCACTGGGGATACAGGGAGAAAACACCGGGGAGCTGTTTTTT	CASSLGIQGENTGELFF
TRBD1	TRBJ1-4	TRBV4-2	TGTGCCAGCAGCCACGGGGGACAGTCAACTAATGAAAAACTGTTTTTT	CASSHGGQSTNEKLFF
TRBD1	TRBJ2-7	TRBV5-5	TGTGCCAGCAGCACCGGGACAGCCTACGAGCAGTACTTC	CASSTGTAYEQYF
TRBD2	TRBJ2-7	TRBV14	TGTGCCAGCAGCCGAGCGGGAGGGTTCTACGAGCAGTACTTC	CASSRAGGFYEQYF
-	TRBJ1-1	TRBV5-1	TGCGCCAGCAGACTCCAAGGGAGCACTGAAGCTTTCTTT	CASRLQGSTEAFF
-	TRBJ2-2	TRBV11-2	TGTGCCAGCAGCCCGGGGGACGGCCGTTCCACCGGGGAGCTGTTTTTT	CASSPGDGRSTGELFF